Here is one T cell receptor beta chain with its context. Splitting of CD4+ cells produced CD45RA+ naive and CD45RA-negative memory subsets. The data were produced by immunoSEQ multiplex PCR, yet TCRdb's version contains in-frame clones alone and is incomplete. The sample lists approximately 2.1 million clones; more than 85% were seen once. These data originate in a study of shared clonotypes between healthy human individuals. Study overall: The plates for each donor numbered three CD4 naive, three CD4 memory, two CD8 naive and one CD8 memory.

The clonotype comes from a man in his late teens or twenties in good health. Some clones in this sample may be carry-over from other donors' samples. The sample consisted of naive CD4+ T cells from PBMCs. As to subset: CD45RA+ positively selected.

The CDR3 bases are TGTGCCAGCAGTTTAGTTTCCCTAGCGGGAGAGACCCAGTACTTC. Its protein is CASSLVSLAGETQYF. The chain combines TRBV28 with TRBJ2-5, with 8 bases matching TRBD2. The CDR3 totals 15 residues. Germline CDR1 reads MDHEN; CDR2 reads SYDVKM. With V trimmed by 2 bases and J by 4 bases, 6 bases remained unmatched. Full variable domain (rest looked up from reference TRBV28 and TRBJ2-5): DVKVTQSSRYLVKRTGEKVFLECVQDMDHENMFWYRQDPGLGLRLIYFSYDVKMKEKGDIPEGYSVSREKKERFSLILESASTNQTSMYLCASSLVSLAGETQYFGPGTRLLVL.